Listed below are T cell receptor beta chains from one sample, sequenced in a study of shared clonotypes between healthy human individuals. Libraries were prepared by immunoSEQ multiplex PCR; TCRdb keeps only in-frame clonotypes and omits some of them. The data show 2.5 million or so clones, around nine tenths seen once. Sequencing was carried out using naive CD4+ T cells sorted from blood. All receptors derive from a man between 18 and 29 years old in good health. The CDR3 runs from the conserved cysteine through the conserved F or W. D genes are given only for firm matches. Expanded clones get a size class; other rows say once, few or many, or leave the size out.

CDR3 DNA: TGTGCCAGCAGTTCGGAATCACTACCGAACTTC
CDR3 protein: CASSSESLPNF
V gene: TRBV28
J gene: TRBJ2-7
clone size: .
D gene: .

CDR3 DNA: TGCGCCAGCAGCTTGGCCCCCCCCGGGAGAGATTCCTACGAGCAGTACTTC
CDR3 protein: CASSLAPPGRDSYEQYF
V gene: TRBV5-1
J gene: TRBJ2-7
clone size: .
D gene: .

CDR3 DNA: TGTGCCAGCAGTTACTCGACTCGACGAGGCACTGAAGCTTTCTTT
CDR3 protein: CASSYSTRRGTEAFF
V gene: TRBV6-5
J gene: TRBJ1-1
clone size: .
D gene: .

CDR3 DNA: TGCGCCAGCAGCCGGATACTAGCGGGGGGTGGCACAGATACGCAGTATTTT
CDR3 protein: CASSRILAGGGTDTQYF
V gene: TRBV5-1
J gene: TRBJ2-3
clone size: .
D gene: TRBD2

CDR3 DNA: TGCGCCAGCAGTAGCCAAGGCGGGAACACTGAAGCTTTCTTT
CDR3 protein: CASSSQGGNTEAFF
V gene: TRBV5-1
J gene: TRBJ1-1
clone size: .
D gene: .

CDR3 DNA: TGTGCCAGCAGTTCTAGCGGGGGGGCGAGTGAGCAGTTCTTC
CDR3 protein: CASSSSGGASEQFF
V gene: TRBV2
J gene: TRBJ2-1
clone size: .
D gene: TRBD2

CDR3 DNA: TGTGCCAGCAGCTTGAGTGAGTCCGGGACGGCGTACTATGGCTACACCTTC
CDR3 protein: CASSLSESGTAYYGYTF
V gene: TRBV11-2
J gene: TRBJ1-2
clone size: .
D gene: .

CDR3 DNA: TGTGCCAGCAGTGGGGGACAGGGGGCATGGGAGACCCAGTACTTC
CDR3 protein: CASSGGQGAWETQYF
V gene: TRBV2
J gene: TRBJ2-5
clone size: .
D gene: TRBD1

CDR3 DNA: TGTGCCAGCAGTTACTTGGGGGATGGCTACACCTTC
CDR3 protein: CASSYLGDGYTF
V gene: TRBV6-5
J gene: TRBJ1-2
clone size: .
D gene: .

CDR3 DNA: TGTGCCAGCAGCTTAGGCCCCGGGCAGCCCCAGCATTTT
CDR3 protein: CASSLGPGQPQHF
V gene: TRBV7-2
J gene: TRBJ1-5
clone size: .
D gene: .

CDR3 DNA: TGTGCCAGCAGCTCCGACAGCGTTAACTATGGCTACACCTTC
CDR3 protein: CASSSDSVNYGYTF
V gene: TRBV7-2
J gene: TRBJ1-2
clone size: once
D gene: .

CDR3 DNA: TGTGCTAGTGGTTTTGGGAATGAGCAGTTCTTC
CDR3 protein: CASGFGNEQFF
V gene: TRBV12-5
J gene: TRBJ2-1
clone size: .
D gene: .

CDR3 DNA: TGTGCCAGCAGCAAAAGGGCACAGGGGCACGAGCAGTTCTTC
CDR3 protein: CASSKRAQGHEQFF
V gene: TRBV21-1
J gene: TRBJ2-1
clone size: .
D gene: .

CDR3 DNA: TGTGCCAGCAGCTTAGACTGGGGAACTGAAGCTTTCTTT
CDR3 protein: CASSLDWGTEAFF
V gene: TRBV7-9
J gene: TRBJ1-1
clone size: once
D gene: .

CDR3 DNA: TGTGCCAGTAGTTCCATAACCGACGCTGAAGCTTTCTTT
CDR3 protein: CASSSITDAEAFF
V gene: TRBV19
J gene: TRBJ1-1
clone size: .
D gene: .

CDR3 DNA: TGCGCCAGCAGCTTGGCCGGTAGCGGGAGTAATGAGCAGTTCTTC
CDR3 protein: CASSLAGSGSNEQFF
V gene: TRBV5-1
J gene: TRBJ2-1
clone size: .
D gene: TRBD2

CDR3 DNA: TGTGCCAGCAGCACACAAAGCGAGCAGTACTTC
CDR3 protein: CASSTQSEQYF
V gene: TRBV11-2
J gene: TRBJ2-7
clone size: .
D gene: .

CDR3 DNA: TGCGCCAGCAGCTTGTTTTCAAGGACTGGGAACACCGGGGAGCTGTTTTTT
CDR3 protein: CASSLFSRTGNTGELFF
V gene: TRBV5-1
J gene: TRBJ2-2
clone size: .
D gene: .